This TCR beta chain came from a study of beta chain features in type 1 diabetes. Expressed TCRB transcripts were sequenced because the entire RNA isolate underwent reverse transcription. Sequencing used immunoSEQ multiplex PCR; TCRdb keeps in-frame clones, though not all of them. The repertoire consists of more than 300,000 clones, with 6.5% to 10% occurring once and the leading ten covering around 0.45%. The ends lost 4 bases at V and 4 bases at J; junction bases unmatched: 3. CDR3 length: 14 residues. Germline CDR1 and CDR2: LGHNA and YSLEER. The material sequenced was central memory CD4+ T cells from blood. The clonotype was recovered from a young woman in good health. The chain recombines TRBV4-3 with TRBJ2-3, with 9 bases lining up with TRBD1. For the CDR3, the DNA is TGCGCCAGCAGCCTGGGACAGGGAGCAGATACGCAGTATTTT. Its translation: CASSLGQGADTQYF.